This T cell receptor (beta chain) comes out of a study of blood T cell repertoires in COVID-19. Grouping used clinical history reported by participants in a survey and questionnaire. Method: immunoSEQ multiplex PCR; TCRdb's copy keeps in-frame clones and lacks some. The sample yields under 350,000 clones, approximately 86% seen once. Per germline, CDR1 SEHNR and CDR2 FQNEAQ (reference sequence). V was pared by 0 bases and J by 8 bases, with 7 bases of the junction left unmatched. The CDR3 is 15 residues long. The sample taken for sequencing was PBMCs or T cells enriched from blood (not recorded which). This rearrangement joins TRBV7-9 to TRBJ1-1; 9 bases align to TRBD1. The TCR comes from a woman between 40 and 55 years old with acute COVID-19. In DNA form, the CDR3 reads TGTGCCAGCAGCTTAGCCCGCCGGGACAGGGAAGAAGCTTTCTTT. This translates into CASSLARRDREEAFF.